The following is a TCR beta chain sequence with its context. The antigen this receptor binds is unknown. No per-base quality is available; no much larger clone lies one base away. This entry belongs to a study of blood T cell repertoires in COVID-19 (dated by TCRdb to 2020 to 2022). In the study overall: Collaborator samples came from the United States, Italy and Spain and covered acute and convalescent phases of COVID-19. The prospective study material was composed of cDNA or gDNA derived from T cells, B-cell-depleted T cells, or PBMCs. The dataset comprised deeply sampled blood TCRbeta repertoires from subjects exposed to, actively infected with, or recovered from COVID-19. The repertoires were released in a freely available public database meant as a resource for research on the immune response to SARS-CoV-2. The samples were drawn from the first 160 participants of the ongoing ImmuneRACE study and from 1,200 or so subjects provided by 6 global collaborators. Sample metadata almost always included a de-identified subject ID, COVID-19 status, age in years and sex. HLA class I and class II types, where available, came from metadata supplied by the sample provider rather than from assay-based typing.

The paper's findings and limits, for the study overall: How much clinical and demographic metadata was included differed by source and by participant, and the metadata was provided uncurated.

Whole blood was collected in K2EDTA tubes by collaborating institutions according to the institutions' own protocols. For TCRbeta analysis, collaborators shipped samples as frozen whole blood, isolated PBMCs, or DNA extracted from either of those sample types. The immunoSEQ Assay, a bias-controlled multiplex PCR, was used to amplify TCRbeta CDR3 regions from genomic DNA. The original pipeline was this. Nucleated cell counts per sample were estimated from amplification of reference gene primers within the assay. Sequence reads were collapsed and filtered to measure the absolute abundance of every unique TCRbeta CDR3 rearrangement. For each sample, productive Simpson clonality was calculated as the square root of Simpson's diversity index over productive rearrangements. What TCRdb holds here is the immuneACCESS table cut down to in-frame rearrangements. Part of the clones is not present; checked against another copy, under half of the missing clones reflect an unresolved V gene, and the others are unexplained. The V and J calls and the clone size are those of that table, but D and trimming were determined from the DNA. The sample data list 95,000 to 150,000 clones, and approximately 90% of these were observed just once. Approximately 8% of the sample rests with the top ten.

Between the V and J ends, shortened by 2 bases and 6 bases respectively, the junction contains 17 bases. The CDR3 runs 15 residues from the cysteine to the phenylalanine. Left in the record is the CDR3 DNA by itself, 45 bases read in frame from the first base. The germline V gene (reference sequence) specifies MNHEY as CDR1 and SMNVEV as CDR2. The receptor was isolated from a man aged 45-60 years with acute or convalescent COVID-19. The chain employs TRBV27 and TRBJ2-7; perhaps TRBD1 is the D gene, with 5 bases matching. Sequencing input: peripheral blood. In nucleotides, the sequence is TGTGCCAGCAGTTTAAGCCCGGCTGGGGCCCTCGAGCAGTACTTC. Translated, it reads CASSLSPAGALEQYF.